A selection of T cell receptor beta chains follows, all from one sample in a study of CD8+ T cells in alopecia areata. Using immunoSEQ multiplex PCR, the repertoire was profiled, and TCRdb retains in-frame clones only, with some absent. The table records around 34,000 clones, around 50% of them present only once. The sample comprised NKG2D-high CD8+ T cells sorted from blood. These receptors were collected from a human donor with alopecia areata. Both conserved end residues are part of each CDR3. The order of the fields is D gene, J gene, clone size, V gene, CDR3 protein, CDR3 DNA. The D gene is left open where the match is weak. Where a row states a size, it is once, few, many or the class of an expanded clone; other rows omit it.

d_gene: TRBD1; j_gene: TRBJ2-3; abundance: once; v_gene: TRBV9; CDR3aa: CASSFSPTGSNRDTQYF; CDR3nt: TGTGCCAGCAGCTTTTCCCCGACAGGGTCGAATAGAGATACGCAGTATTTT
d_gene: TRBD1; j_gene: TRBJ2-2; abundance: NA; v_gene: TRBV13; CDR3aa: CASSIDRGTSGELFF; CDR3nt: TGTGCCAGCAGCATTGACAGGGGGACATCCGGGGAGCTGTTTTTT
d_gene: TRBD1; j_gene: TRBJ2-7; abundance: NA; v_gene: TRBV5-4; CDR3aa: CASRASGGSYEQYF; CDR3nt: TGTGCCAGCAGAGCTTCAGGGGGCTCCTACGAGCAGTACTTC
d_gene: NA; j_gene: TRBJ2-6; abundance: NA; v_gene: TRBV7-9; CDR3aa: CASSPMGGAGANVLTF; CDR3nt: TGTGCCAGCAGCCCCATGGGGGGAGCGGGGGCCAACGTCCTGACTTTC
d_gene: NA; j_gene: TRBJ2-1; abundance: few; v_gene: TRBV6-1; CDR3aa: CASSGLTSYNEQFF; CDR3nt: TGTGCCAGCAGTGGACTAACCTCCTACAATGAGCAGTTCTTC
d_gene: NA; j_gene: TRBJ2-7; abundance: NA; v_gene: TRBV10-2; CDR3aa: CASSESSSYEQYF; CDR3nt: TGCGCCAGCAGTGAATCGTCGTCCTACGAGCAGTACTTC
d_gene: NA; j_gene: TRBJ2-7; abundance: few; v_gene: TRBV6-5; CDR3aa: CASSYGRKPYEQYF; CDR3nt: TGTGCCAGCAGTTACGGGCGGAAACCCTACGAGCAGTACTTC
d_gene: NA; j_gene: TRBJ2-5; abundance: NA; v_gene: TRBV11-3; CDR3aa: CASSLELAMETQYF; CDR3nt: TGTGCCAGCAGCTTAGAGCTAGCGATGGAGACCCAGTACTTC
d_gene: TRBD2; j_gene: TRBJ2-2; abundance: NA; v_gene: TRBV27; CDR3aa: CASSLVREGTGELFF; CDR3nt: TGTGCCAGCAGTTTAGTCCGGGAGGGCACCGGGGAGCTGTTTTTT
d_gene: TRBD2; j_gene: TRBJ2-3; abundance: NA; v_gene: TRBV5-4; CDR3aa: CASSLKRETEDTQYF; CDR3nt: TGTGCCAGCAGCCTCAAGCGGGAAACTGAGGATACGCAGTATTTT
d_gene: NA; j_gene: TRBJ2-1; abundance: NA; v_gene: TRBV7-9; CDR3aa: CASSLERERNEQFF; CDR3nt: TGTGCCAGCAGCTTAGAACGGGAGAGGAATGAGCAGTTCTTC
d_gene: NA; j_gene: TRBJ1-1; abundance: few; v_gene: TRBV30; CDR3aa: CAWRRGNTEAFF; CDR3nt: TGTGCCTGGAGGAGGGGGAACACTGAAGCTTTCTTT
d_gene: TRBD1; j_gene: TRBJ1-2; abundance: NA; v_gene: TRBV5-5; CDR3aa: CASSLWVQTGGDGYTF; CDR3nt: TGTGCCAGCAGCTTGTGGGTCCAGACAGGGGGCGATGGCTACACCTTC
d_gene: NA; j_gene: TRBJ2-3; abundance: few; v_gene: TRBV7-3; CDR3aa: CASSLTGGRTDTQYF; CDR3nt: TGTGCCAGCAGCTTAACAGGCGGTCGCACAGATACGCAGTATTTT
d_gene: NA; j_gene: TRBJ1-2; abundance: NA; v_gene: TRBV25-1; CDR3aa: CASSAVREGYTF; CDR3nt: TGTGCCAGCAGTGCCGTGCGTGAAGGCTACACCTTC
d_gene: NA; j_gene: TRBJ2-7; abundance: NA; v_gene: TRBV7-2; CDR3aa: CASRWSSSYEQYF; CDR3nt: TGTGCCAGCCGGTGGTCAAGCTCCTACGAGCAGTACTTC
d_gene: NA; j_gene: TRBJ2-7; abundance: NA; v_gene: TRBV2; CDR3aa: CASSEALPVRGPMSPEQYF; CDR3nt: TGTGCCAGCAGTGAAGCGCTTCCGGTTCGGGGACCCATGAGCCCCGAGCAGTACTTC
d_gene: TRBD1; j_gene: TRBJ1-2; abundance: NA; v_gene: TRBV27; CDR3aa: CASSLSGQGVGYGYTF; CDR3nt: TGTGCCAGCAGTTTATCGGGACAGGGCGTCGGCTATGGCTACACCTTC
d_gene: NA; j_gene: TRBJ2-1; abundance: NA; v_gene: TRBV30; CDR3aa: CAWSIFGDEQFF; CDR3nt: TGTGCCTGGAGTATATTCGGAGATGAGCAGTTCTTC
d_gene: TRBD1; j_gene: TRBJ2-7; abundance: NA; v_gene: TRBV4-3; CDR3aa: CASSQEGGSYEQYF; CDR3nt: TGCGCCAGCAGCCAAGAAGGGGGCAGCTACGAGCAGTACTTC
d_gene: NA; j_gene: TRBJ2-3; abundance: NA; v_gene: TRBV13; CDR3aa: CASSLAPGGDTQYF; CDR3nt: TGTGCCAGCAGCTTAGCACCAGGAGGGGATACGCAGTATTTT
d_gene: TRBD1; j_gene: TRBJ2-2; abundance: NA; v_gene: TRBV27; CDR3aa: CASSLRTGGGELFF; CDR3nt: TGTGCCAGCAGTTTGCGGACAGGGGGCGGGGAGCTGTTTTTT
d_gene: TRBD2; j_gene: TRBJ2-4; abundance: NA; v_gene: TRBV2; CDR3aa: CASSELAAIGEYF; CDR3nt: TGTGCCAGCAGTGAACTAGCGGCAATAGGGGAGTACTTC
d_gene: TRBD2; j_gene: TRBJ2-5; abundance: NA; v_gene: TRBV6-5; CDR3aa: CASSGTSGSKVTQYF; CDR3nt: TGTGCCAGCAGCGGGACTAGCGGGAGTAAGGTGACCCAGTACTTC
d_gene: NA; j_gene: TRBJ2-7; abundance: few; v_gene: TRBV4-3; CDR3aa: CASSQDRLPTYEQYF; CDR3nt: TGCGCCAGCAGCCAAGATCGCCTACCAACCTACGAGCAGTACTTC
d_gene: TRBD2; j_gene: TRBJ2-7; abundance: NA; v_gene: TRBV28; CDR3aa: CASSLTSGRREQYF; CDR3nt: TGTGCCAGCAGTTTGACTAGCGGGAGGCGCGAGCAGTACTTC
d_gene: NA; j_gene: TRBJ2-1; abundance: few; v_gene: TRBV19; CDR3aa: CASSTGVANEQFF; CDR3nt: TGTGCCAGTAGTACAGGGGTTGCAAATGAGCAGTTCTTC
d_gene: TRBD2; j_gene: TRBJ2-5; abundance: NA; v_gene: TRBV27; CDR3aa: CASSFTREGETQYF; CDR3nt: TGTGCCAGCAGTTTTACGCGGGAGGGGGAGACCCAGTACTTC
d_gene: NA; j_gene: TRBJ2-7; abundance: NA; v_gene: TRBV6-5; CDR3aa: CASSLAETRSDEQYF; CDR3nt: TGTGCCAGCAGTTTGGCGGAGACTAGATCGGACGAGCAGTACTTC
d_gene: NA; j_gene: TRBJ1-2; abundance: many; v_gene: TRBV18; CDR3aa: CASSPPTESYGYTF; CDR3nt: TGTGCCAGCTCACCACCGACGGAATCTTATGGCTACACCTTC
d_gene: NA; j_gene: TRBJ1-6; abundance: NA; v_gene: TRBV4-2; CDR3aa: CASSLRGGSSYNSPLHF; CDR3nt: TGTGCCAGCAGCCTACGGGGGGGAAGCTCCTATAATTCACCCCTCCACTTT
d_gene: TRBD1; j_gene: TRBJ2-7; abundance: NA; v_gene: TRBV5-1; CDR3aa: CASSLGQGAYEQYF; CDR3nt: TGCGCCAGCAGCTTGGGACAGGGGGCCTACGAGCAGTACTTC
d_gene: TRBD2; j_gene: TRBJ2-7; abundance: NA; v_gene: TRBV6-5; CDR3aa: CASSYSMGGDEQYF; CDR3nt: TGTGCCAGCAGTTACTCGATGGGGGGGGACGAGCAGTACTTC
d_gene: NA; j_gene: TRBJ2-1; abundance: few; v_gene: TRBV2; CDR3aa: CASSDWSGGYSYNEQFF; CDR3nt: TGTGCCAGCAGTGATTGGAGTGGGGGTTACTCCTACAATGAGCAGTTCTTC
d_gene: NA; j_gene: TRBJ2-1; abundance: NA; v_gene: TRBV21-1; CDR3aa: CASSKPREQFF; CDR3nt: TGTGCCAGCAGCAAACCTCGGGAGCAGTTCTTC
d_gene: NA; j_gene: TRBJ2-1; abundance: NA; v_gene: TRBV27; CDR3aa: CASSLSIAAPQFF; CDR3nt: TGTGCCAGCAGTTTATCGATTGCGGCCCCGCAGTTCTTC
d_gene: NA; j_gene: TRBJ2-3; abundance: few; v_gene: TRBV7-2; CDR3aa: CASSLDGTLDTQYF; CDR3nt: TGTGCCAGCAGCTTAGACGGTACCCTAGATACGCAGTATTTT
d_gene: NA; j_gene: TRBJ2-7; abundance: many; v_gene: TRBV5-1; CDR3aa: CASSWDKTYEQYF; CDR3nt: TGCGCCAGCAGCTGGGACAAGACCTACGAGCAGTACTTC
d_gene: NA; j_gene: TRBJ2-7; abundance: NA; v_gene: TRBV7-8; CDR3aa: CASSLVVRMNYEQYF; CDR3nt: TGTGCCAGCAGCTTAGTAGTCAGGATGAACTACGAGCAGTACTTC
d_gene: NA; j_gene: TRBJ1-1; abundance: NA; v_gene: TRBV29-1; CDR3aa: CSVGPRGRNTEAFF; CDR3nt: TGCAGCGTTGGTCCCCGGGGGCGGAACACTGAAGCTTTCTTT